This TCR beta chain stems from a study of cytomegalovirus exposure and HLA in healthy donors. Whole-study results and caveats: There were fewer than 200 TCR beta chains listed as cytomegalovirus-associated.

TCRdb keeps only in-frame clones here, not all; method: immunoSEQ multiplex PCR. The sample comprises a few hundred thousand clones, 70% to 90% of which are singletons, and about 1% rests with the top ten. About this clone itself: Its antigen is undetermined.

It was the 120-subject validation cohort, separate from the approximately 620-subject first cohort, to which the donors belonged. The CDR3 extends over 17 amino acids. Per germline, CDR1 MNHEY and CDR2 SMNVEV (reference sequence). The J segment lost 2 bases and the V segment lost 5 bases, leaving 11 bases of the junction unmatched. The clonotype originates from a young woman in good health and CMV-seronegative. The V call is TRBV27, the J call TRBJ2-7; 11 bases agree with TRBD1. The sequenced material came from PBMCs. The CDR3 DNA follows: TGTGCCAGCAGTGGATACCTCGGACAGGGGGCGGCCTACGAGCAGTACTTC. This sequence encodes CASSGYLGQGAAYEQYF.